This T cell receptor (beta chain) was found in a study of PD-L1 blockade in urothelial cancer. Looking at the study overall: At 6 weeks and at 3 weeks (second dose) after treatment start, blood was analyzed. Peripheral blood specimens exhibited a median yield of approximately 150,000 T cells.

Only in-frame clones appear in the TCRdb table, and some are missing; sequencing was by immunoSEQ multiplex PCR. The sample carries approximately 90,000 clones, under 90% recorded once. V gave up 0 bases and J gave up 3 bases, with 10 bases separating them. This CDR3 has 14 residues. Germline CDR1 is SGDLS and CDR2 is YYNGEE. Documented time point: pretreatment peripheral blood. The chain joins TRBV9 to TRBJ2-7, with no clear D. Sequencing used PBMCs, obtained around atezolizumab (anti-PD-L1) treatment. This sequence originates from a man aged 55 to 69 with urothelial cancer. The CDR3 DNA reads TGTGCCAGCAGCGTAGTGGAGTACGGCTACGAGCAGTACTTC. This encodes CASSVVEYGYEQYF.